This T cell receptor beta chain is from a study of response to subunit inactivated influenza vaccine. Whole-study results and caveats: Only a handful of new T cells, the authors suggested, are recruited with each seasonal influenza vaccination.

CDR3 length: 14 residues. Germline V gene lookup returns CDR1 ENHRY and CDR2 SYGVKD. Deletions cut 5 bases from V and 4 bases from J, with 14 bases between. Details on this clonotype: Its antigen is unidentified.

TCRdb reprocessed the RT-PCR reads with MiXCR, giving one entry per CDR3 protein. This table has 500,000 to 600,000 distinct CDR3 sequences, over 10% appearing once. The receptor was derived from a man between 50 and 59 years old who received an inactivated influenza vaccine. V usage is TRBV10-3 and J usage is TRBJ1-2, with D uncertain. Sequencing used PBMCs from blood, obtained 40 to 50 days after vaccination. The chain's CDR3 is CAISSGYSPYGYTF. As DNA, the CDR3 is TGTGCCATCAGTTCCGGATATTCCCCCTATGGCTACACCTTC.